This is a list of T cell receptor beta chains from one sample in a study of T-cell reconstitution after alpha-beta-depleted transplantation in children. TCRdb recomputed calls from the PCR reads with MiXCR, one row per CDR3 protein. Among about 200,000 distinct CDR3 sequences listed, roughly 7% were seen once. The specimen was PBMCs, collected before TCRalphabeta/CD19-depleted stem cell transplant. The receptors were gathered from a boy under 10 years old with acute lymphoblastic leukemia, due to receive a stem cell transplant. The CDR3 runs from the conserved cysteine through the conserved F or W. Each record gives: clone size, V gene, D gene, J gene, CDR3 protein, CDR3 DNA. The D gene is left open where the match is weak. The size field reads how often the clone was seen (once, few, many) or a class if it is expanded.

>few|TRBV6-2/TRBV6-3|-|TRBJ2-3
CASSYSEGGLGTDTQYF
TGTGCCAGCAGTTACTCCGAGGGGGGCCTGGGCACAGATACGCAGTATTTT
>many|TRBV29-1|-|TRBJ2-7
CSVEEGLLGGYEQYF
TGCAGCGTTGAAGAAGGCTTGTTGGGCGGGTACGAGCAGTACTTC
>many|TRBV28|TRBD1|TRBJ2-1
CASTIAGTGRANEQFF
TGTGCCAGCACGATCGCCGGGACAGGGAGGGCCAATGAGCAGTTCTTC
>many|TRBV20-1|TRBD1|TRBJ2-7
CSARGRIRFGDRYEQYF
TGCAGTGCTAGAGGCCGAATACGATTCGGGGACAGATACGAGCAGTACTTC
>many|TRBV28|-|TRBJ1-1
CASSLRIRTYSEAFF
TGTGCCAGCAGTCTTCGAATACGGACGTACAGTGAAGCTTTCTTT